Listed below are T cell receptor beta chains from one sample, sequenced in a study of T-cell memory formation after mild COVID-19. From the 5' RACE reads, TCRdb called clonotypes with MiXCR, one entry per CDR3 protein. Of fewer than 600,000 distinct CDR3 sequences in the sample, approximately 21% are singletons; the top ten hold under 8.5%. Material for sequencing was PBMCs or a T cell subset sorted from them (not recorded which). The receptors originated from an adult woman who had mild COVID-19 (a few samples of this study predate the infection). Cell type and time point are not known. Both conserved end residues are part of each CDR3. Fields, in order: clone size, J gene, V gene, D gene, CDR3 protein, CDR3 DNA. D genes are given only for firm matches. The size of a clone is reported for some rows only, either as once, few or many, or as a class for expanded clones.

size: NA; J: TRBJ2-5; V: TRBV6-6; D: TRBD2; CDR3: CASRRDLGLAGGETQYF; DNA: TGTGCCAGCAGACGCGACTTGGGACTAGCGGGAGGAGAGACCCAGTACTTC
size: once; J: TRBJ1-2; V: TRBV12-3/TRBV12-4; D: NA; CDR3: CASTTQGNGYTF; DNA: TGTGCCAGCACCACACAGGGCAATGGCTACACCTTC
size: NA; J: TRBJ2-2; V: TRBV7-8; D: TRBD1; CDR3: CASTRTGGMTGELFF; DNA: TGTGCCAGTACACGGACAGGGGGGATGACCGGGGAGCTGTTTTTT
size: NA; J: TRBJ2-2; V: TRBV21-1; D: NA; CDR3: CACRWELFF; DNA: TGTGCCTGCCGATGGGAGCTGTTTTTT
size: NA; J: TRBJ1-5; V: TRBV29-1; D: NA; CDR3: CSVKTGGGQPQHF; DNA: TGCAGCGTAAAGACAGGAGGGGGTCAGCCCCAGCATTTT
size: NA; J: TRBJ2-5; V: TRBV5-1; D: TRBD2; CDR3: CASSLPAIAGLRETQYF; DNA: TGCGCCAGCAGCCTGCCGGCCATAGCGGGCCTCCGGGAGACCCAGTACTTC
size: once; J: TRBJ1-1; V: TRBV4-1; D: NA; CDR3: CASSHPYNTEAFF; DNA: TGCGCCAGCAGCCACCCGTATAACACTGAAGCTTTCTTT
size: NA; J: TRBJ2-1; V: TRBV7-2; D: TRBD1; CDR3: CASRNRDREPNEQFF; DNA: TGTGCCAGCAGGAACCGGGACAGGGAACCAAATGAGCAGTTCTTC
size: few; J: TRBJ1-5; V: TRBV7-8; D: NA; CDR3: CASSLRPGNQPQHF; DNA: TGTGCCAGCAGCTTACGTCCGGGGAATCAGCCCCAGCATTTT
size: few; J: TRBJ2-3; V: TRBV5-5; D: NA; CDR3: CASSFQTDSLTDTQYF; DNA: TGTGCCAGCAGCTTTCAAACGGACAGCTTGACAGATACGCAGTATTTT
size: few; J: TRBJ1-1; V: TRBV7-9; D: TRBD1; CDR3: CASSSYDRGDTEAFF; DNA: TGTGCCAGCAGCTCTTATGACAGGGGCGACACTGAAGCTTTCTTT
size: few; J: TRBJ1-1; V: TRBV7-8; D: NA; CDR3: CASREGKGVKHTEAFF; DNA: TGTGCCAGCAGGGAGGGGAAAGGGGTTAAACACACTGAAGCTTTCTTT
size: NA; J: TRBJ1-1; V: TRBV30; D: NA; CDR3: CAWGRAAEAFF; DNA: TGTGCCTGGGGTCGGGCCGCTGAAGCTTTCTTT
size: NA; J: TRBJ2-4; V: TRBV7-2; D: NA; CDR3: CASSLAGSAKNIQYF; DNA: TGTGCCAGCAGCTTAGCGGGGAGCGCCAAAAACATTCAGTACTTC
size: few; J: TRBJ1-5; V: TRBV25-1; D: NA; CDR3: CASSARGGRQPQHF; DNA: TGTGCCAGCAGTGCCCGGGGCGGTCGCCAGCCCCAGCATTTT
size: many; J: TRBJ2-3; V: TRBV6-5; D: TRBD2; CDR3: CASRSGLAGTDTQYF; DNA: TGTGCCAGCAGATCTGGACTAGCGGGCACAGATACGCAGTATTTT
size: NA; J: TRBJ2-3; V: TRBV7-9; D: TRBD1; CDR3: CASNPQGAYGDTQYF; DNA: TGTGCCAGCAACCCCCAGGGGGCGTATGGAGATACGCAGTATTTT
size: few; J: TRBJ2-7; V: TRBV5-5; D: TRBD1; CDR3: CASSGNRGQGVSHEQYF; DNA: TGTGCCAGCAGCGGAAATAGGGGACAGGGGGTCTCCCACGAGCAGTACTTC
size: few; J: TRBJ2-1; V: TRBV10-3; D: NA; CDR3: CAISESGERVGYNEQFF; DNA: TGTGCCATCAGTGAGTCAGGGGAGCGAGTCGGCTACAATGAGCAGTTCTTC
size: few; J: TRBJ2-5; V: TRBV20-1; D: NA; CDR3: CSARVGSSAGLETQYF; DNA: TGCAGTGCTAGAGTAGGTTCTAGCGCCGGCTTGGAGACCCAGTACTTC
size: NA; J: TRBJ2-3; V: TRBV5-1; D: NA; CDR3: CASSLRRESDTQYF; DNA: TGCGCCAGCAGCTTGAGGCGAGAATCAGATACGCAGTATTTT
size: few; J: TRBJ1-1; V: TRBV6-6; D: NA; CDR3: CASSPRFGTRNTEAFF; DNA: TGTGCCAGCAGCCCAAGATTCGGGACCAGGAACACTGAAGCTTTCTTT
size: many; J: TRBJ2-7; V: TRBV7-9; D: NA; CDR3: CASSLEVYEQYF; DNA: TGTGCCAGCAGCTTAGAGGTCTACGAGCAGTACTTC
size: NA; J: TRBJ2-7; V: TRBV11-2; D: NA; CDR3: CASSARAVSYEQYF; DNA: TGTGCCAGCAGCGCCAGGGCCGTCTCCTACGAGCAGTACTTC
size: NA; J: TRBJ2-3; V: TRBV5-1; D: NA; CDR3: CASSLIRDRLTDTQYF; DNA: TGCGCCAGCAGCCTAATCCGGGACCGTCTCACAGATACGCAGTATTTT
size: few; J: TRBJ2-7; V: TRBV5-1; D: NA; CDR3: CASREGPGSYEQYF; DNA: TGCGCCAGCAGAGAAGGGCCCGGGTCCTACGAGCAGTACTTC
size: few; J: TRBJ2-7; V: TRBV7-8; D: TRBD1; CDR3: CASSSPGTGATFGDYEQYF; DNA: TGTGCCAGCAGCTCCCCCGGGACAGGGGCGACCTTCGGCGACTACGAGCAGTACTTC
size: few; J: TRBJ1-2; V: TRBV12-3/TRBV12-4; D: NA; CDR3: CASSFAGADYGYTF; DNA: TGTGCCAGCAGTTTCGCCGGGGCCGACTATGGCTACACCTTC
size: few; J: TRBJ2-2; V: TRBV5-6; D: NA; CDR3: CASSPQGGVSTGELFF; DNA: TGTGCCAGCAGCCCACAGGGAGGGGTGAGCACCGGGGAGCTGTTTTTT
size: few; J: TRBJ1-6; V: TRBV20-1; D: NA; CDR3: CSARIYGQGNSPLHF; DNA: TGCAGTGCTAGAATCTACGGGCAGGGTAATTCACCCCTCCACTTT
size: few; J: TRBJ1-3; V: TRBV30; D: NA; CDR3: CAWTLDLLGGAIYF; DNA: TGTGCCTGGACCTTGGACCTGCTCGGAGGGGCCATATATTTT
size: NA; J: TRBJ2-7; V: TRBV11-2; D: NA; CDR3: CASSLVIYEQYF; DNA: TGTGCCAGCAGCTTAGTCATCTACGAGCAGTACTTC
size: NA; J: TRBJ1-2; V: TRBV6-5; D: TRBD1; CDR3: CASSRGDRGRGGYTF; DNA: TGTGCCAGCAGTCGAGGCGACAGGGGGCGAGGTGGCTACACCTTC
size: NA; J: TRBJ2-7; V: TRBV18; D: TRBD2; CDR3: CASSSGLAGVRVPEQYF; DNA: TGTGCCAGCTCATCGGGACTAGCGGGAGTCCGGGTTCCCGAGCAGTACTTC
size: NA; J: TRBJ2-7; V: TRBV7-9; D: NA; CDR3: CASATEYGAGEQYF; DNA: TGTGCCAGCGCCACAGAGTATGGGGCGGGGGAGCAGTACTTC
size: few; J: TRBJ2-2; V: TRBV7-3; D: NA; CDR3: CASSPYRFGANTGELFF; DNA: TGTGCCAGCAGCCCCTACCGATTCGGGGCGAACACCGGGGAGCTGTTTTTT
size: NA; J: TRBJ1-2; V: TRBV3-1; D: NA; CDR3: CASSPRGGSYGYTF; DNA: TGTGCCAGCAGCCCGAGGGGGGGGAGCTATGGCTACACCTTC
size: NA; J: TRBJ1-2; V: TRBV5-1; D: NA; CDR3: CASSSQWARGSEGYTF; DNA: TGCGCCAGCAGCTCACAGTGGGCGCGCGGGTCTGAAGGCTACACCTTC
size: many; J: TRBJ2-7; V: TRBV6-5; D: NA; CDR3: CASGASYEQYF; DNA: TGTGCCAGCGGGGCCTCCTACGAGCAGTACTTC
size: NA; J: TRBJ2-3; V: TRBV10-3; D: TRBD2; CDR3: CATSEGLAGRSSTDTQYF; DNA: TGTGCCACTTCAGAAGGGCTAGCGGGGCGTAGTAGCACAGATACGCAGTATTTT
size: NA; J: TRBJ2-7; V: TRBV14; D: TRBD2; CDR3: CASSRFGGVESF; DNA: TGTGCCAGCAGCCGCTTCGGGGGGGTGGAGTCCTTC
size: NA; J: TRBJ1-2; V: TRBV7-2; D: NA; CDR3: CASSFPGNGYTF; DNA: TGTGCCAGCAGCTTCCCCGGGAATGGCTACACCTTC
size: NA; J: TRBJ2-7; V: TRBV7-9; D: NA; CDR3: CASSLTGTVAYEQYF; DNA: TGTGCCAGCAGCCTAACCGGGACTGTGGCCTACGAGCAGTACTTC
size: NA; J: TRBJ1-5; V: TRBV10-3; D: NA; CDR3: CAIRGGERQPQHF; DNA: TGTGCCATCAGAGGAGGGGAACGTCAGCCCCAGCATTTT
size: few; J: TRBJ2-3; V: TRBV2; D: NA; CDR3: CASTLSAPADTQYF; DNA: TGTGCCAGCACCTTATCGGCCCCGGCAGATACGCAGTATTTT